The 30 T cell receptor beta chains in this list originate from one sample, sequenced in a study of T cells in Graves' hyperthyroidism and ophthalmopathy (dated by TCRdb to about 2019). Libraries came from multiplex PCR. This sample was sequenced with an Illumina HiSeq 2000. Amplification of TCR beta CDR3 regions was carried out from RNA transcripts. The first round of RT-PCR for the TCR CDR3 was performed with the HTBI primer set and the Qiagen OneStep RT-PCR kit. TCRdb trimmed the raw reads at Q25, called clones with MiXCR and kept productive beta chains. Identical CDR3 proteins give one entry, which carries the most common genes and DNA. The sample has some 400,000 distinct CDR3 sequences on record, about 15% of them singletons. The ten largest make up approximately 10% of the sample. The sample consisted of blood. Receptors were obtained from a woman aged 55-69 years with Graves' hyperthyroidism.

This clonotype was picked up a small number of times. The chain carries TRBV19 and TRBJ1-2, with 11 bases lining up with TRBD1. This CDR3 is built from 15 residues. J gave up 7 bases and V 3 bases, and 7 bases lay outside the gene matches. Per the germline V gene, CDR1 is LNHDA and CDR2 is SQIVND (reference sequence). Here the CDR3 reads CASSIPDRGQGGYTF. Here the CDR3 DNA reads TGTGCCAGTAGTATTCCGGACAGGGGGCAAGGTGGCTACACCTTC.

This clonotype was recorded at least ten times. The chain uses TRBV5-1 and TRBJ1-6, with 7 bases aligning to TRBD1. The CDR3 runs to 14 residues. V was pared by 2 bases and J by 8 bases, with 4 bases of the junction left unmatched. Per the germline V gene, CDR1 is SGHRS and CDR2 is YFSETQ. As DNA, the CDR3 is TGCGCCAGCAGCTTACAGGGGCCCGATTCACCCCTCCACTTT. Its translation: CASSLQGPDSPLHF.

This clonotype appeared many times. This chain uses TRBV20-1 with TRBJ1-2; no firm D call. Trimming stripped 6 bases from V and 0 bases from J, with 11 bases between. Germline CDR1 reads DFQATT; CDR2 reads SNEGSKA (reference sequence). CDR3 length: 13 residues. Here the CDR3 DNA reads TGCAGTGCCTACGGGATCACTAACTATGGCTACACCTTC. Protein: CSAYGITNYGYTF.

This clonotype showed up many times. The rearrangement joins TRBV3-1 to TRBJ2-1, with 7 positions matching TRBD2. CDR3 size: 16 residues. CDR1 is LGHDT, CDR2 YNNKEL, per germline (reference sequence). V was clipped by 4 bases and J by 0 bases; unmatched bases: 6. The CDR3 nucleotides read TGTGCCAGCAGCCCTATTCGCGGGAGCTCCTACAATGAGCAGTTCTTC. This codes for CASSPIRGSSYNEQFF.

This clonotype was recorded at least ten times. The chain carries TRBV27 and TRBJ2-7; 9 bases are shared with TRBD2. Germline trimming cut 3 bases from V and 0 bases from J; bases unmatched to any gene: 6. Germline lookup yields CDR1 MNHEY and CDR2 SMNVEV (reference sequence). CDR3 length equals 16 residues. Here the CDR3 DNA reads TGTGCCAGCAGTTTGGATAGCGGGAGTTTCTCCTACGAGCAGTACTTC. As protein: CASSLDSGSFSYEQYF.

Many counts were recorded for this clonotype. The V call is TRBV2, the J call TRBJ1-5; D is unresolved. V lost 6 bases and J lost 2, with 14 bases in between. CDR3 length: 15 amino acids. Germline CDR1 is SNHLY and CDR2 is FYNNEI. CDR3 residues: CASSGLTFGNQPQHF. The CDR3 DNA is TGTGCCAGCAGCGGGCTCACTTTTGGCAATCAGCCCCAGCATTTT.

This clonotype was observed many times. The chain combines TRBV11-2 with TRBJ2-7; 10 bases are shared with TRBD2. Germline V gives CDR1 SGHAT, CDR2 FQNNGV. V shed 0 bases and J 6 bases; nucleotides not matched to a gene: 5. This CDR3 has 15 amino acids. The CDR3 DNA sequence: TGTGCCAGCAGCTTAGATGGGACTAGCGTTCTCGAGCAGTACTTC. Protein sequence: CASSLDGTSVLEQYF.

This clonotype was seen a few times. DNA of the CDR3: TGTGCCACCAGCAGAGATGGGGGAGGTGGAAACACCATATATTTT. Encoded protein: CATSRDGGGGNTIYF. This sequence joins TRBV15 and TRBJ1-3, with a tentative D call TRBD1 (5 bases). The CDR3 contains 15 residues. Trimming removed 0 bases at V and 3 bases at J, with 9 bases between. Germline CDR1 LNHNV, CDR2 YYDKDF (reference sequence).

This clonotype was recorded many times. This CDR3 is CASSLSSGSNGFEQYF. DNA for the CDR3: TGTGCCAGCAGCTTATCCTCGGGTAGCAACGGATTCGAGCAGTACTTC. The chain employs TRBV11-2 and TRBJ2-7, with D unresolved. Germline V gene sequence: CDR1 SGHAT, CDR2 FQNNGV. V lost 2 bases and J 6 bases, leaving 20 bases between the germline ends. The CDR3 consists of 16 residues.

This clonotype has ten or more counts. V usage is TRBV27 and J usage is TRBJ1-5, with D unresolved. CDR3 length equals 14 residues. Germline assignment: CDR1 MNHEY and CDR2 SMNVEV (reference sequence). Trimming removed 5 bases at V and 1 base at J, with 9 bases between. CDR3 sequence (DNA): TGTGCCAGCAGTAACGGATTAAGCAATCAGCCCCAGCATTTT. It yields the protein CASSNGLSNQPQHF.

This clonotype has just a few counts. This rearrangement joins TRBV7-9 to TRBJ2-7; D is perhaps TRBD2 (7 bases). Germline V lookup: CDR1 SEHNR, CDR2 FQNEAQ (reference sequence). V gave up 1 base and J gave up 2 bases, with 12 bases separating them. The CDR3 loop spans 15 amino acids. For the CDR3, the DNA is TGTGCCAGCAGCTTAGTAACAGGGAGGGCCTACGAGCAGTACTTC. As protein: CASSLVTGRAYEQYF.

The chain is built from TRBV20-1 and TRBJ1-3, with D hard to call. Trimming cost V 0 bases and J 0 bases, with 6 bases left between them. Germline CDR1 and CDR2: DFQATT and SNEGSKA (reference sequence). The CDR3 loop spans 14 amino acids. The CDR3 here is CSARDVVSGNTIYF. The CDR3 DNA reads TGCAGTGCTAGAGATGTGGTCTCTGGAAACACCATATATTTT.

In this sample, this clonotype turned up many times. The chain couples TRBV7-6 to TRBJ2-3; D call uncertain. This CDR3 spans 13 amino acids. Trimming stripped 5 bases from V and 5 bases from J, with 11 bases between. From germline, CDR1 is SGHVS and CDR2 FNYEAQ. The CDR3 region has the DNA TGTGCCAGCAGCCCCAGCGAAGGAGATACGCAGTATTTT. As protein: CASSPSEGDTQYF.

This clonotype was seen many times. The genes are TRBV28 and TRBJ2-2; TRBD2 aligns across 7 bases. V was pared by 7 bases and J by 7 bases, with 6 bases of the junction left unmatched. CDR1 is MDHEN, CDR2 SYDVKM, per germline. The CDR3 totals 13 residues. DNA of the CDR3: TGTGCCAGCATAGCGCGGGACTACGGGGAGCTGTTTTTT. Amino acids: CASIARDYGELFF.

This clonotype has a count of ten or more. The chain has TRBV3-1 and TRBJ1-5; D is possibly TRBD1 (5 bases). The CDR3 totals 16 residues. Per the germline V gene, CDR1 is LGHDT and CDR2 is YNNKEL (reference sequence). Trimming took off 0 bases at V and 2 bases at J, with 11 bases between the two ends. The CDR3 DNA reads TGTGCCAGCAGCCAAGATGGGGGTTCGGGCAATCAGCCCCAGCATTTT. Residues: CASSQDGGSGNQPQHF.

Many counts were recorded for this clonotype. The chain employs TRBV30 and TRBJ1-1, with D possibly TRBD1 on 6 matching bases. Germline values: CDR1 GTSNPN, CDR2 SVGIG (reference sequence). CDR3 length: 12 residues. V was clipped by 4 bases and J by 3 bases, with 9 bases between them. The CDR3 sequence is CAWKEGDTEAFF. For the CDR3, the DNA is TGTGCCTGGAAGGAGGGGGACACTGAAGCTTTCTTT.

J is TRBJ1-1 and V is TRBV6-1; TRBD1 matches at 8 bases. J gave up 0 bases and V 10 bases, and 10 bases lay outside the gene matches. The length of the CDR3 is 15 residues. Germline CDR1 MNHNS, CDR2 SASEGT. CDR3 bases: TGTGCCACCTCGGGACAGGATACCTTGAACACTGAAGCTTTCTTT. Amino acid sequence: CATSGQDTLNTEAFF.

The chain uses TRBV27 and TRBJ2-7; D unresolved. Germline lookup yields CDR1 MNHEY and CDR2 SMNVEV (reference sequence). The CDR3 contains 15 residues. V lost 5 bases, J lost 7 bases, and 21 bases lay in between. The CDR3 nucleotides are TGTGCCAGCAGTCCAACCCCGACCGCCATAGGGGAGCAGTACTTC. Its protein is CASSPTPTAIGEQYF.

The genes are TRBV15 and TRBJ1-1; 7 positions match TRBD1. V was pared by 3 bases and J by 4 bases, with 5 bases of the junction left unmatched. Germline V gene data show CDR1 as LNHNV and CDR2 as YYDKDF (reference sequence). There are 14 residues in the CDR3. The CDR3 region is CATSRVTGVTEAFF. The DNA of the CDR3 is TGTGCCACCAGCAGGGTTACAGGGGTCACTGAAGCTTTCTTT.

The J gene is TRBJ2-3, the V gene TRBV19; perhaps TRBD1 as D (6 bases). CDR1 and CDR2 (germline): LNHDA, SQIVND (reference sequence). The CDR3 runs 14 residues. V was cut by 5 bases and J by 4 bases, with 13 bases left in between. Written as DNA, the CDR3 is TGTGCCAGTAGTCGAGGACAGTTCTCAGATACGCAGTATTTT. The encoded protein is CASSRGQFSDTQYF.

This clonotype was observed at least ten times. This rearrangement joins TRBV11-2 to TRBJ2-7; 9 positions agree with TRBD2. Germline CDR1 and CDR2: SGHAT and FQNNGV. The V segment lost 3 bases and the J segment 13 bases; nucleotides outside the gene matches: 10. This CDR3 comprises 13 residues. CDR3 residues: CASSLEGLASVYF. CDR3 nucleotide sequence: TGTGCCAGCAGCTTGGAGGGACTAGCTTCCGTATACTTC.

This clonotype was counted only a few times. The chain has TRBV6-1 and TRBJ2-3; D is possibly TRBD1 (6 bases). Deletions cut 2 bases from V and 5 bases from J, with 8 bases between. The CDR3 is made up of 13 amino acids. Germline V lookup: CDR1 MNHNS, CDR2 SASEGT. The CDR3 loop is CASSETRGDTQYF. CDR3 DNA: TGTGCCAGCAGTGAAACCAGGGGAGATACGCAGTATTTT.

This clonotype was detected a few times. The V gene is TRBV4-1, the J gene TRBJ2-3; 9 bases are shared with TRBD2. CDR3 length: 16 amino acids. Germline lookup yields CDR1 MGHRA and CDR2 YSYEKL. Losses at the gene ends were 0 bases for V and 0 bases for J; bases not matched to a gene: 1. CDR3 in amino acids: CASSQDLAGSTDTQYF. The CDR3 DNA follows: TGCGCCAGCAGCCAAGACCTAGCGGGAAGCACAGATACGCAGTATTTT.

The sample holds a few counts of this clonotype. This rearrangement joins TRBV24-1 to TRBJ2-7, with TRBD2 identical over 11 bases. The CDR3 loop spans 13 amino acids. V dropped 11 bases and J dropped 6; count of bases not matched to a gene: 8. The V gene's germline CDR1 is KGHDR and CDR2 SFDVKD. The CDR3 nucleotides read TGTGCCAGTGGACTAGCGGGCCGCTTCGAGCAGTACTTC. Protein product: CASGLAGRFEQYF.

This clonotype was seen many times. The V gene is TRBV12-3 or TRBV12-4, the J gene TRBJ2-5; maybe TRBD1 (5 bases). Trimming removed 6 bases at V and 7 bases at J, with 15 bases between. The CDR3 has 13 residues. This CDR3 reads CASRPDSPGTQYF. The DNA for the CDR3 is TGTGCCAGCAGACCCGACAGTCCGGGGACCCAGTACTTC.

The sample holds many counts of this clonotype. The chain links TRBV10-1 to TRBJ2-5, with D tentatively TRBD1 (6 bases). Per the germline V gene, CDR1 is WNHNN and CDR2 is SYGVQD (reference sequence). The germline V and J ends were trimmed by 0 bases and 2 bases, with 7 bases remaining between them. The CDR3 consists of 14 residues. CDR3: CASSESGQQETQYF. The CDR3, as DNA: TGCGCCAGCAGTGAGTCTGGACAGCAAGAGACCCAGTACTTC.

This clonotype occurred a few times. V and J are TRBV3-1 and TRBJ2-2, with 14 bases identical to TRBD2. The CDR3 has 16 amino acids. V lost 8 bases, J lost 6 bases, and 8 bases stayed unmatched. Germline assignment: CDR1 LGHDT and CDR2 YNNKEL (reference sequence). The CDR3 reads CASGEQTSGRAGELFF. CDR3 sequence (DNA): TGTGCCAGCGGGGAGCAGACTAGCGGGAGGGCCGGGGAGCTGTTTTTT.

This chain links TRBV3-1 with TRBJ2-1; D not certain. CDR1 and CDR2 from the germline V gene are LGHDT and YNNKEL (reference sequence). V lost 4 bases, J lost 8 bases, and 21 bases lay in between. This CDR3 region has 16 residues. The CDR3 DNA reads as TGTGCCAGCAGCCCCTGGCCCGACAACCCACGCGATGAGCAGTTCTTC. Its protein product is CASSPWPDNPRDEQFF.

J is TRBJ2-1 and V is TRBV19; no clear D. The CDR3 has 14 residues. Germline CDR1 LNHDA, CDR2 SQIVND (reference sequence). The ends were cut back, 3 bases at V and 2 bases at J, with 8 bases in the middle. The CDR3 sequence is CASSMNGPYNEQFF. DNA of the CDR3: TGTGCCAGTAGTATGAATGGACCCTACAATGAGCAGTTCTTC.

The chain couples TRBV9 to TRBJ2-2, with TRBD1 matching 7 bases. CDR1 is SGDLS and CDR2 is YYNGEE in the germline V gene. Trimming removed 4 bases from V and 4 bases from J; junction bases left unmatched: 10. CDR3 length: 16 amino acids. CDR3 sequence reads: CASSFRQGASTGELFF. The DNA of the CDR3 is TGTGCCAGCAGCTTCCGACAGGGAGCAAGCACCGGGGAGCTGTTTTTT.